Listed below are T cell receptor beta chains from one sample, sequenced in a study of T cells after yellow fever vaccination. One entry per CDR3 protein, called by TCRdb with MiXCR from the 5' RACE reads. This sample has hundreds of thousands of distinct CDR3 sequences, with around 13% found just once. Sequenced here: CD4+ T cells sorted from PBMCs, sampled 15 days after the yellow fever booster vaccination. The receptors come from a man younger than 35 who received the YFV17D yellow fever vaccine. CDR3s include the opening cysteine and the closing phenylalanine or tryptophan. D genes are given only for firm matches. A clone size is listed for some rows: how often the clone was seen (once, few, many), or a class if it is expanded.

CDR3aa	CDR3nt	abundance	d_gene	j_gene	v_gene
CSARSSGTGGSEQYF	TGCAGTGCTAGATCCTCCGGGACAGGGGGCAGCGAGCAGTACTTC	few	TRBD1	TRBJ2-7	TRBV20-1
CASSPLAGGSLF	TGTGCCAGCAGCCCTTTGGCGGGGGGGTCTCTCTTC	.	TRBD2	TRBJ2-5	TRBV7-2
CASSSDPGLAENTGELFF	TGTGCTAGCAGCTCCGACCCGGGACTAGCGGAGAACACCGGGGAGCTGTTTTTT	.	TRBD2	TRBJ2-2	TRBV7-7
CASSLAAAALATQYF	TGCGCCAGCAGCTTGGCCGCTGCCGCCTTGGCGACCCAGTACTTC	few	.	TRBJ2-5	TRBV5-1
CSALGPGSPLHF	TGCAGTGCTCTCGGCCCGGGTTCACCCCTCCACTTT	few	.	TRBJ1-6	TRBV20-1
CASSLSRDPGPNTEAFF	TGTGCCAGCAGTCTGTCCCGGGACCCCGGCCCGAACACTGAAGCTTTCTTT	few	.	TRBJ1-1	TRBV12-3/TRBV12-4
CASSGSGLTDTQYF	TGTGCCAGCAGCGGTTCGGGACTAACAGATACGCAGTATTTT	.	TRBD2	TRBJ2-3	TRBV9
CASSPQGGGTEAFF	TGTGCCAGCAGTCCCCAGGGGGGGGGAACTGAAGCTTTCTTT	many	TRBD1	TRBJ1-1	TRBV12-3/TRBV12-4
CASSPPTQTEAFF	TGTGCCAGCTCACCACCGACACAGACAGAAGCTTTCTTT	.	.	TRBJ1-1	TRBV18
CSAWDGTDTQYF	TGCAGTGCTTGGGACGGGACAGATACGCAGTATTTT	.	.	TRBJ2-3	TRBV20-1
CASSYRDISEAFF	TGTGCCAGCAGTTACCGGGACATCTCTGAAGCTTTCTTT	.	.	TRBJ1-1	TRBV6-5
CASSLAQGHQETQYF	TGCGCCAGCAGCTTGGCCCAGGGGCACCAAGAGACCCAGTACTTC	many	.	TRBJ2-5	TRBV5-1
CASSYINSPLHF	TGTGCCAGCAGTTACATCAACTCACCCCTCCACTTT	.	.	TRBJ1-6	TRBV6-5
CASSSEWADNEQFF	TGTGCCAGCAGCTCCGAGTGGGCCGACAATGAGCAGTTCTTC	.	.	TRBJ2-1	TRBV11-2
CASRNGGRGLSYEQYF	TGTGCCAGCAGGAACGGGGGCAGGGGGCTCTCCTACGAGCAGTACTTC	.	TRBD1	TRBJ2-7	TRBV6-6
CSALRFGKFF	TGCAGTGCTCTCAGGTTTGGGAAGTTCTTC	few	.	TRBJ2-1	TRBV20-1
CASTKTDGKNEKLFF	TGTGCCAGCACCAAAACGGACGGGAAGAATGAAAAACTGTTTTTT	.	.	TRBJ1-4	TRBV7-9
CASSYHGKAYEQYF	TGTGCCAGCAGTTACCATGGGAAGGCCTACGAGCAGTACTTC	.	.	TRBJ2-7	TRBV6-7
CAISRQASSYEQYF	TGTGCCATCAGTCGACAGGCGAGCTCCTACGAGCAGTACTTC	.	.	TRBJ2-7	TRBV10-3
CASSARTIPDTQYF	TGTGCCAGCAGCGCCCGGACCATTCCAGATACGCAGTATTTT	few	.	TRBJ2-3	TRBV7-2
CASSLDSYEQFF	TGCGCCAGCAGCTTGGACAGTTATGAGCAGTTCTTC	.	.	TRBJ2-1	TRBV5-1
CASSYSMGTGDYGYTF	TGTGCCAGCAGTTACTCGATGGGGACAGGGGACTATGGCTACACCTTC	.	TRBD1	TRBJ1-2	TRBV6-6
CASSRPNYEQYF	TGTGCCAGCTCACGTCCCAATTACGAGCAGTACTTC	.	.	TRBJ2-7	TRBV18
CAISGQGAPGTEAFF	TGTGCCATTTCGGGACAGGGGGCGCCGGGGACTGAAGCTTTCTTT	.	TRBD1	TRBJ1-1	TRBV28
CASSGDLGIQTPTDTQYF	TGTGCCAGCAGTGGCGATCTGGGCATTCAAACTCCAACAGATACGCAGTATTTT	.	.	TRBJ2-3	TRBV6-6
CASSFTGEETQYF	TGTGCCAGCAGCTTCACGGGGGAGGAGACCCAGTACTTC	many	.	TRBJ2-5	TRBV5-1
CSAIRRGQGAGETQYF	TGCAGTGCCATACGGCGAGGACAGGGGGCTGGGGAGACCCAGTACTTC	few	TRBD1	TRBJ2-5	TRBV20-1
CASSQGQMSYEQYF	TGCGCCAGCAGCCAGGGACAGATGTCCTACGAGCAGTACTTC	few	TRBD1	TRBJ2-7	TRBV5-1
CASSKGQGLYNEQFF	TGTGCCAGCAGCAAGGGACAGGGTTTGTACAATGAGCAGTTCTTC	many	TRBD1	TRBJ2-1	TRBV5-4
CASTSERGGRDTQYF	TGTGCCAGCACCTCTGAGCGGGGGGGCCGAGATACGCAGTATTTT	few	TRBD2	TRBJ2-3	TRBV7-2